This T cell receptor beta chain was recorded in a study of CD8 T cells in ankylosing spondylitis. Study-level points and caveats: What seemed typical of ankylosing spondylitis blood was a TCR beta motif built from eight highly homologous variants. Reportedly, matched ankylosing spondylitis synovial fluid was significantly enriched for disease-linked clones.

Quantitative molecular-barcoded 5'-RACE generated the TCR beta libraries. TCRdb ran MiXCR on the 5' RACE reads and lists one entry per CDR3 protein. The sample contains about 210,000 distinct CDR3 sequences, 8% to 10% of which appear only once. This clonotype was found many times. The target antigen is unknown. Germline CDR1 reads MGHDK; CDR2 reads SYGVNS. Deletions cut 1 base from V and 5 bases from J, with 5 bases between. This CDR3 comprises 12 residues. The sequencing sample was made of blood, either unsorted or a sorted T cell fraction (not recorded which). V gene TRBV25-1 combines with J gene TRBJ2-5; D uncertain. This clonotype originated in a female donor with ankylosing spondylitis or in good health (not recorded which). As DNA, the CDR3 is TGTGCCAGCAGTGAATGGTTGGAGACCCAGTACTTC. Translating it yields CASSEWLETQYF.